A selection of T cell receptor beta chains follows, all from one sample in a study of CD8 T cells in Susac syndrome. TCRdb re-called the immunoSEQ multiplex PCR reads through MiXCR, storing one row per CDR3 protein. The data show 330,000 or so distinct CDR3 sequences, around nine tenths seen once. Sequenced material: CD8+ T cells from PBMCs. The receptors originated from a human donor with multiple sclerosis. Both conserved end residues are part of each CDR3. The D gene is left open where the match is weak. Clone size, where shown, is once, few, many, or a class for clones that have expanded.

D gene,clone size,J gene,V gene,CDR3 protein,CDR3 DNA
TRBD1,NA,TRBJ2-7,TRBV6-5,CASSYWDSSYEQYF,TGTGCCAGCAGTTACTGGGACAGCTCCTACGAGCAGTACTTC
TRBD1,NA,TRBJ1-2,TRBV28,CASSLGQGATGYTF,TGTGCCAGCAGTTTGGGTCAGGGGGCGACCGGCTACACCTTC
NA,NA,TRBJ2-7,TRBV15,CATSSPGRGEQYF,TGTGCCACCAGCAGTCCGGGGCGGGGCGAGCAGTACTTC
NA,NA,TRBJ2-1,TRBV12-3/TRBV12-4,CASSSSAVGNEQFF,TGTGCCAGCAGTTCCTCGGCGGTGGGCAATGAGCAGTTCTTC
TRBD1,NA,TRBJ1-2,TRBV2,CASSETGAPNYGYTF,TGTGCCAGCAGTGAGACAGGGGCCCCTAACTATGGCTACACCTTC
NA,NA,TRBJ1-1,TRBV23-1,CASSQIVTGGPYGAFF,TGCGCCAGCAGTCAAATCGTAACAGGAGGCCCTTATGGAGCTTTCTTT
TRBD2,once,TRBJ2-2,TRBV7-9,CASSPRTSGANTGELFF,TGTGCCAGCAGCCCACGAACTAGCGGGGCGAACACCGGGGAGCTGTTTTTT
NA,NA,TRBJ2-3,TRBV14,CASSTGRSSTDTQYF,TGTGCCAGCAGTACCGGCAGGTCCAGCACAGATACGCAGTATTTT
NA,NA,TRBJ1-6,TRBV5-1,CASSLEVAYNSPLHF,TGCGCCAGCAGCTTGGAGGTTGCCTATAATTCACCCCTCCACTTT
NA,NA,TRBJ2-5,TRBV14,CASSPLQGQETQYF,TGTGCCAGCAGCCCGCTACAGGGACAAGAGACCCAGTACTTC
TRBD2,NA,TRBJ2-2,TRBV2,CASSETSGGTGELFF,TGTGCCAGCAGTGAGACTAGCGGGGGGACGGGGGAGCTGTTTTTT
TRBD2,NA,TRBJ2-1,TRBV30,CAMRLAGGPSYNEQFF,TGTGCCATGAGGCTAGCGGGAGGGCCATCCTACAATGAGCAGTTCTTC
NA,NA,TRBJ2-1,TRBV7-7,CASSLAPRPGDEQFF,TGTGCTAGCAGCTTAGCTCCGAGGCCGGGGGATGAGCAGTTCTTC
NA,NA,TRBJ2-7,TRBV30,CAWSVGASYEQYF,TGTGCCTGGAGTGTTGGGGCTTCCTACGAGCAGTACTTC
TRBD1,once,TRBJ2-7,TRBV9,CASSVGGAQGAYEQYF,TGTGCCAGCAGCGTAGGGGGTGCACAGGGGGCCTACGAGCAGTACTTC
NA,NA,TRBJ2-7,TRBV25-1,CASSGTVASYEQYF,TGTGCCAGCAGTGGAACGGTGGCATCCTACGAGCAGTACTTC
NA,NA,TRBJ2-5,TRBV30,CAWNARPMVLQETQYF,TGTGCCTGGAATGCTCGCCCCATGGTTCTCCAAGAGACCCAGTACTTC
NA,NA,TRBJ1-2,TRBV5-4,CASSLVGSNYGYTF,TGTGCCAGCAGCTTGGTTGGATCTAACTATGGCTACACCTTC
NA,NA,TRBJ2-1,TRBV27,CASSLLGVYGVDEQFF,TGTGCCAGCAGTTTGCTAGGGGTCTACGGGGTCGATGAGCAGTTCTTC
NA,NA,TRBJ2-5,TRBV4-1,CASSLALTEYQTQYF,TGCGCCAGCAGCCTCGCCCTGACCGAGTATCAGACCCAGTACTTC
TRBD2,NA,TRBJ2-2,TRBV20-1,CSAKLGLAGESGELFF,TGCAGTGCGAAACTCGGACTAGCGGGAGAGTCCGGGGAGCTGTTTTTT
NA,NA,TRBJ1-2,TRBV5-6,CASSFFGGSGYTF,TGTGCCAGCAGCTTCTTCGGGGGAAGTGGCTACACCTTC
NA,NA,TRBJ1-1,TRBV5-1,CASSLGAGSAEAFF,TGCGCCAGCAGCTTAGGGGCAGGGTCGGCTGAAGCTTTCTTT
TRBD1,NA,TRBJ2-2,TRBV9,CASSKTGQDGELFF,TGTGCCAGCAGCAAGACAGGGCAGGACGGGGAGCTGTTTTTT
TRBD2,NA,TRBJ2-7,TRBV7-9,CASSSVSSGGYEQYF,TGTGCCAGCAGCTCCGTCTCTAGCGGGGGCTACGAGCAGTACTTC
TRBD2,NA,TRBJ2-7,TRBV11-2,CASSYQWEGTNEQYF,TGTGCCAGCAGCTACCAATGGGAGGGTACCAACGAGCAGTACTTC
TRBD1,NA,TRBJ1-2,TRBV6-2/TRBV6-3,CASSMVWTGGRRDYGYTF,TGTGCCAGCAGTATGGTGTGGACAGGGGGACGTCGTGACTATGGCTACACCTTC
NA,NA,TRBJ1-1,TRBV6-2/TRBV6-3,CASSYSDGTPAEAFF,TGTGCCAGCAGTTACTCCGACGGCACCCCTGCCGAAGCTTTCTTT
NA,NA,TRBJ2-7,TRBV5-6,CASIAAARPSEQYF,TGTGCCAGCATTGCAGCGGCTCGCCCTAGCGAGCAGTACTTC
NA,NA,TRBJ1-5,TRBV12-3/TRBV12-4,CASSLSWEGNQPQHF,TGTGCCAGCAGTTTGAGCTGGGAGGGCAATCAGCCCCAGCATTTT
NA,NA,TRBJ2-1,TRBV30,CAWRGGNSYNEQFF,TGTGCCTGGCGAGGTGGGAACTCCTACAATGAGCAGTTCTTC
NA,few,TRBJ2-2,TRBV19,CASSPLDTGELFF,TGTGCCAGTAGTCCCCTTGACACCGGGGAGCTGTTTTTT
NA,NA,TRBJ2-2,TRBV9,CASSQSSGFGGELFF,TGTGCCAGCAGCCAGAGCTCAGGGTTTGGAGGGGAGCTGTTTTTT
TRBD1,once,TRBJ2-7,TRBV29-1,CSVGGQDSYEQYF,TGCAGCGTTGGGGGACAGGATTCCTACGAGCAGTACTTC
TRBD1,NA,TRBJ2-5,TRBV29-1,CSGEDRGRETQYF,TGCAGCGGTGAAGACAGGGGGAGAGAGACCCAGTACTTC
NA,NA,TRBJ2-1,TRBV5-1,CASSEQGDEQFF,TGCGCCAGCAGTGAACAGGGCGATGAGCAGTTCTTC
TRBD2,NA,TRBJ2-1,TRBV28,CASSGLAGAGEQFF,TGTGCCAGCAGTGGACTAGCGGGAGCCGGTGAGCAGTTCTTC
NA,NA,TRBJ1-5,TRBV20-1,CSATPPRAKAGSNQPQHF,TGCAGTGCCACCCCACCCCGGGCCAAGGCGGGGAGCAATCAGCCCCAGCATTTT
TRBD1,NA,TRBJ2-7,TRBV13,CASSRQGASRGEQYF,TGTGCCAGCAGCCGACAGGGGGCCTCTCGGGGCGAGCAGTACTTC
TRBD1,NA,TRBJ2-1,TRBV7-9,CASSVGTGEGNEQFF,TGTGCCAGCAGCGTAGGGACAGGGGAAGGAAATGAGCAGTTCTTC
NA,NA,TRBJ2-7,TRBV5-4,CASSSSNTYEQYF,TGTGCCAGCAGTTCCTCAAACACCTACGAGCAGTACTTC
TRBD1,NA,TRBJ1-1,TRBV20-1,CSEGGTGNEAFF,TGCAGTGAAGGTGGGACAGGAAATGAAGCTTTCTTT